Listed here are 12 T cell receptor beta chains from one sample, sequenced in a study of OX40 agonist ivuxolimab in advanced cancers. Sequencing used immunoSEQ multiplex PCR; TCRdb keeps in-frame clones, though not all of them. The repertoire holds more than 50,000 clones, with just under 90% as singletons. The sequences come from CD4+ or CD8+ T cells sorted from blood, collected in a trial of the OX40 agonist ivuxolimab. The receptors derive from an adult with an advanced solid tumor such as melanoma, head and neck, liver or kidney cancer.

V gene TRBV28 combines with J gene TRBJ1-2; D unresolved. V lost 8 bases to trimming and J lost 4 bases, with 8 bases between them. Germline CDR1 is MDHEN and CDR2 is SYDVKM. The length of the CDR3 is 11 residues. CDR3 loop: CASGGRYGYTF. For the CDR3, the DNA is TGTGCCAGCGGCGGTCGCTATGGCTACACCTTC.

The gene calls are TRBV2 and TRBJ1-5; D not resolved. The CDR3 loop spans 13 amino acids. CDR1 is SNHLY and CDR2 is FYNNEI in the germline V gene. The ends were cut back, 6 bases at V and 0 bases at J, with 6 bases in the middle. The CDR3 coding sequence is TGTGCCAGCAGACAGAGTAGCAATCAGCCCCAGCATTTT. Residues: CASRQSSNQPQHF.

The rearrangement links TRBV6-4 to TRBJ2-3; D is possibly TRBD1 or TRBD2 (5 bases each). Trimming left V 6 bases short and J 0 bases short, with 16 bases between. CDR3 length equals 16 residues. Germline CDR1 reads MRHNA; CDR2 reads SNTAGT. The CDR3 coding sequence is TGTGCCAGCAGCCGAGAGGGGACGATCAGCACAGATACGCAGTATTTT. Translating it yields CASSREGTISTDTQYF.

This clone was counted only a few times. CDR3 sequence: CAWSNKMNTEAFF. In DNA, the CDR3 is TGTGCCTGGAGTAATAAGATGAACACTGAAGCTTTCTTT. The chain recombines TRBV30 with TRBJ1-1; D gene unclear. V was trimmed by 2 bases and J by 0 bases, leaving 7 bases between them. The CDR3 is made up of 13 amino acids. Germline CDR1 GTSNPN, CDR2 SVGIG (reference sequence).

This clone was detected only once. V usage is TRBV9 and J usage is TRBJ1-3; D is uncertain. V was pared by 0 bases and J by 0 bases, with 7 bases between. Germline CDR1 reads SGDLS; CDR2 reads YYNGEE. The CDR3 is made up of 15 amino acids. CDR3 in amino acids: CASSVAQRSGNTIYF. CDR3 in DNA: TGTGCCAGCAGCGTAGCACAGCGCTCTGGAAACACCATATATTTT. The full variable domain, with the rest looked up from reference TRBV9 and TRBJ1-3, is DSGVTQTPKHLITATGQRVTLRCSPRSGDLSVYWYQQSLDQGLQFLIQYYNGEERAKGNILERFSAQQFPDLHSELNLSSLELGDSALYFCASSVAQRSGNTIYFGEGSWLTVV.

CDR3 region: CASSSLASAKNIQYF. DNA for the CDR3: TGTGCCAGCAGTAGTTTGGCGAGCGCCAAAAACATTCAGTACTTC. The genes are TRBV27 and TRBJ2-4; D is unclear. The germline V gene encodes CDR1 MNHEY and CDR2 SMNVEV (reference sequence). V was clipped by 5 bases and J by 1 base, with 12 bases between them. This CDR3 spans 15 amino acids.

The rearrangement uses TRBV7-2 and TRBJ1-1; D gene uncertain. The CDR3 loop spans 12 amino acids. V lost 4 bases and J 8 bases, leaving 11 bases between the germline ends. Germline-derived CDR1 and CDR2 are SGHTA and FQGNSA. CDR3 region: CASSSVQIEAFF. CDR3 sequence (DNA): TGTGCCAGCAGCTCAGTACAAATAGAAGCTTTCTTT.

The chain links TRBV10-1 to TRBJ1-4, with D perhaps TRBD1 (5 bases). Germline CDR1 and CDR2: WNHNN and SYGVQD (reference sequence). The CDR3 contains 15 residues. V was cut by 0 bases and J by 6 bases, with 11 bases left in between. The CDR3 DNA reads as TGCGCCAGCAGTGAGTCAGGGGCGCAGGATGAAAAACTGTTTTTT. Protein: CASSESGAQDEKLFF.

The chain is built from TRBV19 and TRBJ1-4, with D possibly being TRBD1 (6 bases). Germline assignment: CDR1 LNHDA and CDR2 SQIVND (reference sequence). Trimming took off 7 bases at V and 10 bases at J, with 19 bases between the two ends. CDR3 length: 14 residues. CDR3 in DNA: TGTGCCAGTACACAGGACAGAGGACCGTCAAAACTGTTTTTT. It specifies CASTQDRGPSKLFF.

CDR3 residues: CASSPSGTAFYGYTF. CDR3 coding DNA: TGTGCCAGCAGTCCGTCCGGGACAGCATTCTATGGCTACACCTTC. This chain connects TRBV6-5 to TRBJ1-2, with TRBD1 matching over 7 bases. Germline trimming cut 5 bases from V and 4 bases from J; bases unmatched to any gene: 10. This CDR3 contains 15 residues. Per the germline V gene, CDR1 is MNHEY and CDR2 is SVGAGI.

J is TRBJ1-1 and V is TRBV27; 11 bases are a match to TRBD1. V shed 8 bases and J 8 bases; nucleotides not matched to a gene: 10. This CDR3 spans 14 amino acids. Per germline, CDR1 MNHEY and CDR2 SMNVEV (reference sequence). The CDR3: CASSLRDRGSEAFF. CDR3 sequence (DNA): TGTGCCAGCTCGCTCCGGGACAGGGGGTCCGAAGCTTTCTTT.

The V and J genes are TRBV10-2 and TRBJ1-5, with a tentative D call TRBD1 (6 bases). Trimming shortened V by 2 bases and J by 3 bases, and 14 bases separated the two germline ends. Germline CDR1 reads WSHSY; CDR2 reads SAAADI. The CDR3 is 16 amino acids. The CDR3 loop reads CASSEKKQGFNQPQHF. The CDR3 bases are TGCGCCAGCAGTGAGAAGAAACAGGGATTCAATCAGCCCCAGCATTTT.